The next 32 T cell receptor beta chains were all read from a single sample in a study of human T cells and chemical hapten exposure. MiXCR, applied by TCRdb to the RACE reads, yields one record per CDR3 protein. The data hold about 260,000 distinct CDR3 sequences, with 7.5% to 10% observed a single time. Noted time point: pre-sensitization, week 0. Documented treatment: therapeutic diphenylcyclopropenone sensitization with weekly scalp DPC. This material consisted of whole blood, taken in connection with sensitization to the hapten diphenylcyclopropenone (DPC). The source is a woman in her thirties or forties with alopecia areata. Some clones in this sample may be carry-over from other donors' samples.

Notes on this clonotype: Without the conserved terminal phenylalanine or tryptophan, this CDR3 likely stems from a read error. This rearrangement joins TRBV20-1 to TRBJ1-1; D not resolved. Germline loops: CDR1 DFQATT, CDR2 SNEGSKA (reference sequence). V gave up 3 bases and J gave up 1 base, with 9 bases separating them. The CDR3 is made up of 13 amino acids. The CDR3 reads CSASLARNTEAFL. CDR3 nucleotide sequence: TGCAGTGCTAGTCTAGCCAGGAACACTGAAGCTTTCTTA.

This clonotype was observed at least ten times. V usage is TRBV29-1 and J usage is TRBJ1-5, with 7 bases identical to TRBD1. The germline gives CDR1 SQVTM, CDR2 ANQGSEA. The V segment lost 4 bases and the J segment 0 bases; nucleotides outside the gene matches: 6. This CDR3 contains 15 residues. CDR3 in DNA: TGCAGCGTTGCCTTGGACAGGAATAGCAATCAGCCCCAGCATTTT. This translates into CSVALDRNSNQPQHF. Supplemented by reference TRBV29-1 and TRBJ1-5, the full variable domain reads SAVISQKPSRDICQRGTSLTIQCQVDSQVTMMFWYRQQPGQSLTLIATANQGSEATYESGFVIDKFPISRPNLTFSTLTVSNMSPEDSSIYLCSVALDRNSNQPQHFGDGTRLSIL.

The chain has TRBV18 and TRBJ2-1; D could derive from TRBD1 or TRBD2 (5 bases each). Trimming took 5 bases from V and 5 from J, leaving 13 bases between them. Germline V CDR1 and CDR2: KGHSH, LQKENI. CDR3 length: 14 amino acids. This CDR3 is CASSNGAGDNEQFF. The DNA of the CDR3 is TGTGCCAGCTCAAACGGGGCCGGAGACAATGAGCAGTTCTTC.

There are a few counts of this clonotype. The CDR3 DNA reads TGTGCCAGCAGCTTAAGCCCGGCCCTGGAGCAGTTCTTC. Amino acids: CASSLSPALEQFF. The chain recombines TRBV11-3 with TRBJ2-1, with D unclear. Germline loops: CDR1 SGHNT, CDR2 YENEEA. V lost 2 bases and J lost 10, with 12 bases in between. The CDR3 is made up of 13 amino acids.

This chain links TRBV7-6 with TRBJ2-6; 11 bases are shared with TRBD2. The CDR3 extends over 17 amino acids. V lost 3 bases to trimming and J lost 0 bases; unmatched junction nucleotides: 1. Germline V gene lookup returns CDR1 SGHVS and CDR2 FNYEAQ. The CDR3 DNA reads TGTGCCAGCAGCTTGACTAGCGGGGTCTCTGGGGCCAACGTCCTGACTTTC. Translating gives CASSLTSGVSGANVLTF.

This chain links TRBV11-2 with TRBJ1-1; D is ambiguous. Trimming cost V 5 bases and J 0 bases, with 13 bases left between them. CDR3 length: 15 amino acids. Germline V gene sequence: CDR1 SGHAT, CDR2 FQNNGV. DNA of the CDR3: TGTGCCAGCAGCCCCGGGAGACGGCTGAACACTGAAGCTTTCTTT. Protein: CASSPGRRLNTEAFF.

The gene calls are TRBV10-3 and TRBJ1-3; D is uncertain. Germline V CDR1 and CDR2: ENHRY, SYGVKD. V dropped 7 bases and J dropped 0 bases, with 10 bases sitting between them. The CDR3 contains 14 residues. DNA of the CDR3: TGTGCCATCAAAGTCTCCAGCTCTGGAAACACCATATATTTT. Protein product: CAIKVSSSGNTIYF.

There are many counts of this clonotype. CDR3 amino acids: CASSLVGQNTEAFF. The DNA of the CDR3 is TGTGCCAGCAGCTTAGTCGGACAGAACACTGAAGCTTTCTTT. The chain carries TRBV7-3 and TRBJ1-1; tentative D call: TRBD1 (5 bases). The germline V gene encodes CDR1 SGHTA and CDR2 FQGTGA. The CDR3 is 14 amino acids. Trimming stripped 2 bases from V and 1 base from J, with 8 bases between.

This chain links TRBV18 with TRBJ2-1; maybe TRBD2 (6 bases). V lost 0 bases, J lost 4 bases, and 16 bases lay in between. CDR1 is KGHSH, CDR2 LQKENI, per germline. The CDR3 totals 17 residues. CDR3 in DNA: TGTGCCAGCTCACCACCCCCGGGAGCGCCGTCGTACAATGAGCAGTTCTTC. This sequence encodes CASSPPPGAPSYNEQFF.

Only a few counts were recorded for this clonotype. This CDR3 is CAISESRQAGDIQYF. The CDR3 DNA reads TGTGCCATCAGTGAGTCTCGGCAGGCGGGGGACATTCAGTACTTC. V and J are TRBV10-3 and TRBJ2-4; 7 bases map to TRBD2. CDR1 is ENHRY and CDR2 is SYGVKD in the germline V gene. Trimming cost V 0 bases and J 8 bases; bases outside gene matches: 7. The length of the CDR3 is 15 residues.

This clonotype was detected a few times. The chain carries TRBV6-1 and TRBJ2-1; the match to TRBD2 covers 12 bases. The CDR3 has 15 amino acids. Germline lookup yields CDR1 MNHNS and CDR2 SASEGT. The V segment lost 2 bases and the J segment 7 bases; nucleotides outside the gene matches: 3. The CDR3 DNA sequence: TGTGCCAGCAGTGAACTAGCGGGAGGGACGAATGAGCAGTTCTTC. Amino acids: CASSELAGGTNEQFF.

This clonotype turned up a few times. The V call is TRBV7-9, the J call TRBJ2-2; 7 bases are shared with TRBD1. This CDR3 has 16 amino acids. Losses at the gene ends were 5 bases for V and 2 bases for J; bases not matched to a gene: 8. Germline V gene lookup returns CDR1 SEHNR and CDR2 FQNEAQ (reference sequence). The CDR3 loop is CASSPRRQGNTGELFF. DNA for the CDR3: TGTGCCAGCAGCCCCCGGAGACAGGGAAACACCGGGGAGCTGTTTTTT.

The chain is built from TRBV7-9 and TRBJ2-3; 9 nucleotides match TRBD2. CDR3 length equals 16 residues. V trimming: 5 bases; J trimming: 2 bases; junction bases outside the gene matches: 8. The germline CDR1 and CDR2 sequences are SEHNR and FQNEAQ (reference sequence). This CDR3 is CASSLRLAEFTDTQYF. The CDR3 nucleotides are TGTGCCAGCAGCCTAAGACTAGCGGAATTCACAGATACGCAGTATTTT.

This clonotype was seen ten or more times. The gene calls are TRBV29-1 and TRBJ1-1; D gene unclear. V lost 8 bases and J lost 4, with 14 bases in between. CDR3 length: 12 residues. The germline CDR1 and CDR2 sequences are SQVTM and ANQGSEA. The DNA for the CDR3 is TGCAGCTTCTCGACCGGAGCCACTGAAGCTTTCTTT. The encoded protein is CSFSTGATEAFF. The complete variable domain, with remaining parts taken from reference TRBV29-1 and TRBJ1-1, reads SAVISQKPSRDICQRGTSLTIQCQVDSQVTMMFWYRQQPGQSLTLIATANQGSEATYESGFVIDKFPISRPNLTFSTLTVSNMSPEDSSIYLCSFSTGATEAFFGQGTRLTVV.

The rearrangement links TRBV30 to TRBJ1-3, with D perhaps TRBD1 (6 bases). Germline-derived CDR1 and CDR2 are GTSNPN and SVGIG (reference sequence). There are 15 residues in the CDR3. The chain's CDR3 is CAYIRGILSGNTIYF. Written as DNA, the CDR3 is TGTGCTTATATAAGGGGGATCCTTTCTGGAAACACCATATATTTT.

In its sample, this clonotype was seen a few times. This chain links TRBV11-2 with TRBJ2-5; D uncertain. The V gene's germline CDR1 is SGHAT and CDR2 FQNNGV. The length of the CDR3 is 12 residues. Deletions cut 3 bases from V and 3 bases from J, with 5 bases between. In DNA, the CDR3 is TGTGCCAGCAGCTTTATCGAAGAGACCCAGTACTTC. As protein: CASSFIEETQYF.

The chain uses TRBV14 and TRBJ1-2; no reliable D call. V was trimmed by 4 bases and J by 8 bases, leaving 14 bases between them. Germline CDR1 reads SGHDN; CDR2 reads FVKESK. This CDR3 is 13 amino acids long. Here the CDR3 DNA reads TGTGCCAGCAGCCCGCGGGCCGTAGGAGGCTACACCTTC. Protein sequence: CASSPRAVGGYTF.

The chain couples TRBV9 to TRBJ2-3; 12 nucleotides line up with TRBD1. This CDR3 is 16 amino acids long. Trimming removed 4 bases from V and 5 bases from J; junction bases left unmatched: 8. Per the germline V gene, CDR1 is SGDLS and CDR2 is YYNGEE. The CDR3 loop reads CASSPQGQGAEDTQYF. In DNA form, the CDR3 reads TGTGCCAGCAGCCCCCAGGGACAGGGGGCGGAAGATACGCAGTATTTT.

This clonotype was found a few times. This sequence joins TRBV4-2 and TRBJ1-6; D remains ambiguous. The CDR3 is made up of 14 amino acids. V lost 0 bases and J lost 6, with 6 bases in between. Germline V gene data show CDR1 as LGHNA and CDR2 as YNFKEQ. The CDR3 DNA reads TGTGCCAGCAGCCAAGAATCCCTTAATTCACCCCTCCACTTT. This sequence encodes CASSQESLNSPLHF.

A few counts support this clonotype. The gene calls are TRBV12-3 or TRBV12-4 and TRBJ1-6; 8 nucleotides line up with TRBD1. The CDR3 covers 17 residues. The trim removed 6 bases at V and 10 bases at J, leaving 17 bases unmatched. The chain's CDR3 is CASRRGQGLGLSSPLHF. CDR3 bases: TGTGCCAGCAGACGAGGACAGGGTCTTGGTCTTAGCTCACCCCTCCACTTT.

The J gene is TRBJ2-3, the V gene TRBV7-2; D not resolved. This CDR3 is built from 14 residues. The germline V gene has CDR1 SGHTA and CDR2 FQGNSA. Trimming left V 3 bases short and J 1 base short, with 8 bases between. CDR3 sequence: CASSFSSGTDTQYF. The CDR3 DNA reads as TGTGCCAGCAGCTTTTCCAGTGGCACAGATACGCAGTATTTT.

J is TRBJ2-3 and V is TRBV9, with D unresolved. Germline lookup yields CDR1 SGDLS and CDR2 YYNGEE. V was clipped by 0 bases and J by 7 bases, with 9 bases between them. The CDR3 is 13 amino acids. Here the CDR3 DNA reads TGTGCCAGCAGCGTAGATCACCTTAATACGCAGTATTTT. Its protein is CASSVDHLNTQYF.

This clonotype appeared a few times. The chain uses TRBV7-9 and TRBJ1-6; D unclear. This CDR3 is built from 15 residues. Germline CDR1 and CDR2: SEHNR and FQNEAQ (reference sequence). The germline V and J ends were trimmed by 1 base and 3 bases, with 7 bases remaining between them. The CDR3 loop is CASSLDGLYNSPLHF. The CDR3, as DNA: TGTGCCAGCAGCTTAGATGGTCTCTATAATTCACCCCTCCACTTT. Complete variable domain (other parts from reference TRBV7-9 and TRBJ1-6): DTGVSQNPRHKITKRGQNVTFRCDPISEHNRLYWYRQTLGQGPEFLTYFQNEAQLEKSRLLSDRFSAERPKGSFSTLEIQRTEQGDSAMYLCASSLDGLYNSPLHFGNGTRLTVT.

This clonotype has only a few counts. The chain is built from TRBV7-9 and TRBJ1-3; no clear D. There are 11 residues in the CDR3. V lost 11 bases and J 0 bases, leaving 5 bases between the germline ends. Germline loops: CDR1 SEHNR, CDR2 FQNEAQ (reference sequence). The CDR3 spells CALFSGNTIYF. The CDR3 DNA is TGTGCCCTATTCTCTGGAAACACCATATATTTT.

The rearrangement links TRBV9 to TRBJ2-5; TRBD2 agrees at 8 bases. Germline trimming cut 8 bases from V and 1 base from J; bases unmatched to any gene: 7. The CDR3 is 14 amino acids. Germline CDR1 reads SGDLS; CDR2 reads YYNGEE. CDR3 in amino acids: CASAISGTQETQYF. In DNA form, the CDR3 reads TGTGCCAGTGCTATTAGCGGGACCCAAGAGACCCAGTACTTC.

The chain combines TRBV12-3 or TRBV12-4 with TRBJ1-6, with D possibly being TRBD1 (5 bases). The CDR3 is 15 residues long. The ends were cut back, 3 bases at V and 5 bases at J, with 11 bases in the middle. CDR3 nucleotide sequence: TGTGCCAGCAGTTTTGGTGGAGGGGATAATTCACCCCTCCACTTT. Translation: CASSFGGGDNSPLHF.

The V gene is TRBV6-2 or TRBV6-3, the J gene TRBJ2-7; 10 bases are shared with TRBD2. CDR3 size: 16 residues. After removal of 1 base from V and 5 bases from J, the junction contained 8 bases not matched to a gene. Germline CDR1 reads MNHEY; CDR2 reads SVGEGT. CDR3 amino acids: CASSYYGSGRNDEQYF. The CDR3 region has the DNA TGTGCCAGCAGTTACTATGGTAGCGGGAGGAACGACGAGCAGTACTTC.

About this clonotype itself: At one boundary the junction diverges from the germline segment, which might be a read error. The rearrangement links TRBV28 to TRBJ2-7; D remains ambiguous. CDR3 size: 16 residues. Looked up from germline, CDR1 is MDHEN and CDR2 is SYDVKM. The CDR3 loop reads CASSRPGLDPSAEQHF. The CDR3 DNA is TGTGCCAGCAGCCGACCTGGTTTAGACCCAAGCGCTGAACAGCACTTC.

This clonotype appeared many times. V is TRBV29-1 and J is TRBJ2-7, with 7 bases lining up with TRBD1. Germline CDR1 SQVTM, CDR2 ANQGSEA. The CDR3 has 13 residues. Trimming took 7 bases from V and 5 from J; bases not matched to a gene: 11. In nucleotides, the CDR3 is TGCAGCGCTCGGAAGGGGGCAGAAGACGAGCAGTACTTC. This gives the protein CSARKGAEDEQYF.

The V call is TRBV20-1, the J call TRBJ2-7, with 8 positions matching TRBD1. Germline V gene lookup returns CDR1 DFQATT and CDR2 SNEGSKA (reference sequence). With V trimmed by 8 bases and J by 2 bases, 5 bases remained unmatched. The CDR3 extends over 12 amino acids. This CDR3 reads CSPTGQAYEQYF. The CDR3 region has the DNA TGCAGTCCAACGGGACAGGCCTACGAGCAGTACTTC.

This clonotype occurred a few times. This chain joins TRBV12-3 or TRBV12-4 and TRBJ1-6; TRBD1 is a possible D gene (5 bases). This CDR3 has 15 residues. Trimming removed 3 bases from V and 8 bases from J, with 14 bases in between. The CDR3 protein is CASSLRTGGHSPLHF. CDR3 DNA: TGTGCCAGCAGTTTGCGTACGGGGGGTCATTCACCCCTCCACTTT.

Only a few counts were recorded for this clonotype. The rearrangement links TRBV29-1 to TRBJ2-5; 7 bases fit TRBD1. Germline assignment: CDR1 SQVTM and CDR2 ANQGSEA. CDR3 size: 13 residues. V dropped 6 bases and J dropped 5; count of bases not matched to a gene: 9. CDR3 in amino acids: CSVTGQPGETQYF. In nucleotides, the CDR3 is TGCAGCGTAACGGGACAGCCGGGGGAGACCCAGTACTTC.